This T cell receptor (beta chain) was sequenced for a study of T cells in Graves' hyperthyroidism and ophthalmopathy. RNA transcripts provided the source from which TCR beta CDR3 regions were amplified. An initial round of RT-PCR targeting the TCR CDR3 relied on the HTBI primer set. TCRdb fed the multiplex PCR reads into MiXCR, producing one record per CDR3 protein. The sample consists of 300,000 to 400,000 distinct CDR3 sequences, 18% of them appearing once. This clonotype has more than one count but fewer than ten. Germline V CDR1 and CDR2: KGHDR, SFDVKD. V lost 2 bases to trimming and J lost 6 bases, with 12 bases between them. The CDR3 extends over 15 amino acids. Calling Graves' hyperthyroidism stable meant ophthalmopathy did not progress within 18 months.

V is TRBV24-1 and J is TRBJ2-2; a possible D gene is TRBD1 (5 bases). The sequence was obtained from a woman in her forties or fifties with Graves' hyperthyroidism. Material for sequencing was blood. Written as DNA, the CDR3 is TGTGCCACCAGTGATTCCCAGGGAATCGCCGGGGAGCTGTTTTTT. It encodes CATSDSQGIAGELFF.